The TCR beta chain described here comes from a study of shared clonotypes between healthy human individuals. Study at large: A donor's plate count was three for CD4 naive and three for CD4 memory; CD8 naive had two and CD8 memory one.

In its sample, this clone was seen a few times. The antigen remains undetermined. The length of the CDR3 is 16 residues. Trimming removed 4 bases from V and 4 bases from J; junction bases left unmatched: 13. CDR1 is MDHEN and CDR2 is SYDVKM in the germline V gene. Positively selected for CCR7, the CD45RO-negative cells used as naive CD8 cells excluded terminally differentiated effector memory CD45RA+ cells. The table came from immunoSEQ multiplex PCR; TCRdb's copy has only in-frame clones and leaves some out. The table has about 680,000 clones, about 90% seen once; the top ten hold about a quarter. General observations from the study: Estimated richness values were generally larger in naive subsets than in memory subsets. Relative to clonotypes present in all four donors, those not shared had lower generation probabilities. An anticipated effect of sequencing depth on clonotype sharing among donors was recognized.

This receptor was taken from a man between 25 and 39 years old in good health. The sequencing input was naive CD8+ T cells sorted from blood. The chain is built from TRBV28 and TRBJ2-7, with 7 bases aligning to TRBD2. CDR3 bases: TGTGCCAGCAGTTCAGACTACGGGACTAAAGGATACGAGCAGTACTTC. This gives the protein CASSSDYGTKGYEQYF.